This TCR beta chain was retrieved from a study of CD8 T cells in ankylosing spondylitis. Findings of the study overall: Prior literature has documented some motif variants in synovial fluid and blood from reactive arthritis.

MiXCR, run by TCRdb on the 5' RACE reads, gives a single entry per CDR3 protein. The table records roughly 160,000 distinct CDR3 sequences, around a tenth of them present only once. Points on this clonotype: Its target is unknown.

Sequenced material: blood, either unsorted or a sorted T cell fraction (not recorded which). The clonotype was recovered from a female donor with ankylosing spondylitis or in good health (not recorded which).

CDR3 coding DNA: TGTGCCAGTAGTATTCAGGGTTGGAACACTGAAGCTTTCTTT. Translation gives CASSIQGWNTEAFF. The V call is TRBV19, the J call TRBJ1-1, with TRBD1 as a possible D gene (5 bases). The CDR3 contains 14 residues. Trimming left V 3 bases short and J 1 base short, with 9 bases between. The germline CDR1 and CDR2 sequences are LNHDA and SQIVND (reference sequence). The complete variable domain, with remaining parts taken from reference TRBV19 and TRBJ1-1, reads DGGITQSPKYLFRKEGQNVTLSCEQNLNHDAMYWYRQDPGQGLRLIYYSQIVNDFQKGDIAEGYSVSREKKESFPLTVTSAQKNPTAFYLCASSIQGWNTEAFFGQGTRLTVV.